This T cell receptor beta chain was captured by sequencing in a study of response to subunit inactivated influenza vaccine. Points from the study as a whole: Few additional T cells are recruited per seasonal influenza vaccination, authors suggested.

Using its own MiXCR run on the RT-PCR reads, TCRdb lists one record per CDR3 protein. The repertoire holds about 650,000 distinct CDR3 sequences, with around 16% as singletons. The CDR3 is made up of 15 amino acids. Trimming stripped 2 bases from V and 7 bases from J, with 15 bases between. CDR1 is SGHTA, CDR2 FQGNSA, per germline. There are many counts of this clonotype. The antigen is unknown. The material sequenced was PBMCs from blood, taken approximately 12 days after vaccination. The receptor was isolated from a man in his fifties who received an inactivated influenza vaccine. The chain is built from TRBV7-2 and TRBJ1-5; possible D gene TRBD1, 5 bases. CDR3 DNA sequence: TGTGCCAGCAGCTTATGGGGGAACACGGAACAGCCCCAGCATTTT. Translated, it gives CASSLWGNTEQPQHF.